This T cell receptor (beta chain) was captured by sequencing in a study of cytomegalovirus exposure and HLA in healthy donors. Points from the study as a whole: Cytomegalovirus-associated status was assigned to approximately 160 TCR beta chains. The study carried out a later analysis of TCR beta sequences. It associated 15,000 to 20,000 of them with specific HLA alleles at a false discovery rate of 0.05. There was a cluster of highly shared sequence variants that was likely a sequencing artifact.

A word on this clone: Antigen specificity is unknown.

The J segment lost 3 bases and the V segment lost 5 bases, leaving 14 bases of the junction unmatched. CDR1 SGHTA and CDR2 FQGTGA come from the germline V gene. The CDR3 runs to 17 residues. With 60 Vbeta and 13 Jbeta primers, the PCR was carried out. Clones were sequenced by immunoSEQ multiplex PCR, and TCRdb holds only the in-frame ones, with some missing. Reported are approximately 110,000 clones; the ten largest clones contain less than 3%. The TCR originated in a young man in good health and CMV-seronegative. The J gene is TRBJ1-1, the V gene TRBV7-3; 8 bases line up with TRBD1. Sequenced sample: PBMCs. CDR3 region: CASSPDRGQGQYTEAFF. Here the CDR3 DNA reads TGTGCCAGCAGCCCGGACCGAGGACAGGGCCAATACACTGAAGCTTTCTTT.